This T cell receptor beta chain appears in the sequencing data of a study of Ad26.COV2.S vaccination and SARS-CoV-2 variants. Looked up from germline, CDR1 is SNHLY and CDR2 is FYNNEI. This CDR3 is 14 amino acids long. Trimming removed 5 bases from V and 8 bases from J, with 15 bases in between. Profiling relied on immunoSEQ multiplex PCR, and the TCRdb table lists in-frame clones only, not all of them. The table has fewer than 900,000 clones, around 90% seen once; the top ten hold roughly 1.5%. As to treatment: 19 received Ad26.COV2.S at low or high dose, single or two shots; several received placebo; per-sample allocation not given. All samples were drawn on day 63, counting from the first vaccine or placebo injection.

The sequencing here drew on peripheral blood, taken in a trial of Ad26.COV2.S vaccine versus placebo. This TCR came from a person between 18 and 60 years old who received the Ad26.COV2.S COVID-19 vaccine or a placebo. The J gene is TRBJ1-4, the V gene TRBV2; D may be TRBD1 (6 bases). CDR3 DNA: TGTGCCAGCAGTCCACAGGGCCCGGGAGAAAAACTGTTTTTT. Protein product: CASSPQGPGEKLFF.